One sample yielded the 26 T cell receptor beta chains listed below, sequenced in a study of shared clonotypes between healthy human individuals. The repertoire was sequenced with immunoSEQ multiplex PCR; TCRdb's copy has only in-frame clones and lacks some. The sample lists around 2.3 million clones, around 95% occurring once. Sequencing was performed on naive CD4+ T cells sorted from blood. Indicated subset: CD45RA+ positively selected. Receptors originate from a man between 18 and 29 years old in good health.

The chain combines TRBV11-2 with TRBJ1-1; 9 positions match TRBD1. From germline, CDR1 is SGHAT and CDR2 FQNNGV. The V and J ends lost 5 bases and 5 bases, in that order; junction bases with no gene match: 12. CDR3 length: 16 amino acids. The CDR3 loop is CASSNPGQGVRTEAFF. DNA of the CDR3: TGTGCCAGCAGCAACCCGGGACAGGGTGTTAGGACTGAAGCTTTCTTT.

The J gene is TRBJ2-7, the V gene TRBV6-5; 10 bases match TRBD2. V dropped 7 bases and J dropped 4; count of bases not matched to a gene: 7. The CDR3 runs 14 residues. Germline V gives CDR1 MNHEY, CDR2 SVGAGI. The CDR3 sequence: CASKKAGGVYEQYF. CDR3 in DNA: TGTGCCAGCAAAAAAGCGGGAGGGGTGTACGAGCAGTACTTC.

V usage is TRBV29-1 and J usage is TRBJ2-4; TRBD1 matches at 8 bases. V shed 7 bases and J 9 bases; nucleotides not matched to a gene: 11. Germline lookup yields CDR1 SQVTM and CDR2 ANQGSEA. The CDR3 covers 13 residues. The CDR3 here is CSAAGGTGFIQYF. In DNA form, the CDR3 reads TGCAGCGCTGCTGGGGGGACAGGTTTCATTCAGTACTTC.

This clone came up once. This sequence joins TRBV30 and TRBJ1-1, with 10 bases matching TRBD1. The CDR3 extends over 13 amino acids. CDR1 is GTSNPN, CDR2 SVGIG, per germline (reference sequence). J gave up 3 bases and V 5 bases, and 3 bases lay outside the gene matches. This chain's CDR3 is CAWADRGDTEAFF. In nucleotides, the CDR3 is TGTGCCTGGGCGGACAGGGGGGACACTGAAGCTTTCTTT.

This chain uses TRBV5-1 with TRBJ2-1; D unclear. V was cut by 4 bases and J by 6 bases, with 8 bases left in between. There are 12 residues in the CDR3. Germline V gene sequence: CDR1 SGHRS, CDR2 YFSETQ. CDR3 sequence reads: CASSPVGNEQFF. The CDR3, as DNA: TGCGCCAGCAGCCCCGTCGGCAATGAGCAGTTCTTC.

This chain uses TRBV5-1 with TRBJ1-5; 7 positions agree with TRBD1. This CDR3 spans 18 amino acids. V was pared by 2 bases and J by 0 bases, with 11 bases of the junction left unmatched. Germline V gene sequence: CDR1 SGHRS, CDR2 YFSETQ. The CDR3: CASSFTPWDSHSNQPQHF. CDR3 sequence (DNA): TGCGCCAGCAGCTTTACTCCATGGGACAGTCATAGCAATCAGCCCCAGCATTTT.

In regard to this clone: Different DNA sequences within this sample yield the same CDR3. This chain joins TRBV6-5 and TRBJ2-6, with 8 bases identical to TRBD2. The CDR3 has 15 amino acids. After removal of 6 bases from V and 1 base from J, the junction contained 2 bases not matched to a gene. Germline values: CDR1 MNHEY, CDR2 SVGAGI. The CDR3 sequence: CASRPGGSGANVLTF. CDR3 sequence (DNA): TGTGCCAGCAGACCGGGAGGGTCTGGGGCCAACGTCCTGACTTTC.

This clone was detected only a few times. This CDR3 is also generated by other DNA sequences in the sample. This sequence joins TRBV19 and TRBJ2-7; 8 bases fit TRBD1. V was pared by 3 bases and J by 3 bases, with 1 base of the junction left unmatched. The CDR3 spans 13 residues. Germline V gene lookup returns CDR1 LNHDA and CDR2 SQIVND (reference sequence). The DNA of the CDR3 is TGTGCCAGTAGTATCGGACAGGGCTACGAGCAGTACTTC. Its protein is CASSIGQGYEQYF.

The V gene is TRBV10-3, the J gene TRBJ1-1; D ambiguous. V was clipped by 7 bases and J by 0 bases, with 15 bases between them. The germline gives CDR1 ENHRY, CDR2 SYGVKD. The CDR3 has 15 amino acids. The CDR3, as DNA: TGTGCCATCATGTCGGATCCGGGGATGAACACTGAAGCTTTCTTT. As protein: CAIMSDPGMNTEAFF.

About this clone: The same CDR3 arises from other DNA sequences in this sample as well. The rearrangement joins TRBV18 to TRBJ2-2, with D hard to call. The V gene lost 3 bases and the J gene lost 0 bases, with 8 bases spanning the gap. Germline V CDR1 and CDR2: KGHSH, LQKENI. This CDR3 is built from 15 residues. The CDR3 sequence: CASSPLGTNTGELFF. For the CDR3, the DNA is TGTGCCAGCTCACCTCTGGGGACGAACACCGGGGAGCTGTTTTTT.

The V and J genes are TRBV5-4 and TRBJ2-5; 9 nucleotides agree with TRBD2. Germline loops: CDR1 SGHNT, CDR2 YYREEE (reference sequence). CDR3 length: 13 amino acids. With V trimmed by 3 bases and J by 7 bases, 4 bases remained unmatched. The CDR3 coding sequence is TGTGCCAGCAGCTCATCGGGACTAGCGACCCAGTACTTC. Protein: CASSSSGLATQYF.

The CDR3 sequence: CASSEQVMNTEAFF. The CDR3 DNA reads as TGTGCCAGCAGTGAACAGGTGATGAACACTGAAGCTTTCTTT. The rearrangement joins TRBV2 to TRBJ1-1; D ambiguous. Trimming stripped 2 bases from V and 0 bases from J, with 7 bases between. Germline V gene data show CDR1 as SNHLY and CDR2 as FYNNEI. The CDR3 has 14 residues.

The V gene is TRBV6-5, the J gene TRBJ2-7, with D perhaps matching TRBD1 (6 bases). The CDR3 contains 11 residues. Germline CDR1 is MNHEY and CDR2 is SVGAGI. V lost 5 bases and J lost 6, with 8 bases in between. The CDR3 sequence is CASSNRAEQYF. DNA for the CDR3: TGTGCCAGCAGTAACAGGGCCGAGCAGTACTTC.

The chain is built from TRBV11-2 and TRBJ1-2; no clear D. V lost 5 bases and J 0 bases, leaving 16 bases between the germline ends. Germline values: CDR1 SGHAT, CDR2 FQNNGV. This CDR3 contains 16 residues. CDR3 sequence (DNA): TGTGCCAGCAGCGGAATTAAGGACGATACTAACTATGGCTACACCTTC. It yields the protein CASSGIKDDTNYGYTF.

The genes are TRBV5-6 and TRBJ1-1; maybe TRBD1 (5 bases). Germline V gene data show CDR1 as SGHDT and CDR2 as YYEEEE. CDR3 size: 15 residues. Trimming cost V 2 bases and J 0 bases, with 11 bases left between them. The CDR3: CASSFGTGVNTEAFF. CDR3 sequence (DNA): TGTGCCAGCAGCTTCGGGACCGGGGTGAACACTGAAGCTTTCTTT.

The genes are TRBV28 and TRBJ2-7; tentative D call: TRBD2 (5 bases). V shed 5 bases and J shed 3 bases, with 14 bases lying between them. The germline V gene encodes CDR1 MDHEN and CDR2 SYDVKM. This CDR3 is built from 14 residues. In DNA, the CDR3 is TGTGCCAGCAGTCCCCCGGGATTCTACTACGAGCAGTACTTC. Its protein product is CASSPPGFYYEQYF.

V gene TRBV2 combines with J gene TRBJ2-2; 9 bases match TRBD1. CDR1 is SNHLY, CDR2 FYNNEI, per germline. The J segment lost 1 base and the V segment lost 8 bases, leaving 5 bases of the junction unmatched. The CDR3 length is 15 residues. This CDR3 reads CASGGTGRNTGELFF. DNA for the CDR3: TGTGCCAGCGGGGGGACAGGGAGGAACACCGGGGAGCTGTTTTTT.

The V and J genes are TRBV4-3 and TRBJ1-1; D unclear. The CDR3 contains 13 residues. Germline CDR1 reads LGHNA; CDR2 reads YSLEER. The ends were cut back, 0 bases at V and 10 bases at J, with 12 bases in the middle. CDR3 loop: CASSQDSPGSAFF. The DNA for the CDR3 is TGCGCCAGCAGCCAAGATTCCCCGGGATCAGCTTTCTTT.

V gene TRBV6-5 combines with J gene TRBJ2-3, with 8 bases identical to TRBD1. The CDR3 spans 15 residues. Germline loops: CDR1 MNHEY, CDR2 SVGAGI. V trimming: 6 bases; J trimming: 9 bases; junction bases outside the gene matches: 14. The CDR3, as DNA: TGTGCCAGCAGCCCTGTTGACAGGGGACGGGACACGCAGTATTTT. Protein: CASSPVDRGRDTQYF.

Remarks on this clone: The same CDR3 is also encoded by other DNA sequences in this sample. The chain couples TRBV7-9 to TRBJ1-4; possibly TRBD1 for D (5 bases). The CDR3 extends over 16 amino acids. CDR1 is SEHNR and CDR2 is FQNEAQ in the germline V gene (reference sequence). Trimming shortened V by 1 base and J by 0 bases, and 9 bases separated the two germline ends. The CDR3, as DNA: TGTGCCAGCAGCTTAGGGCGAGGGGCAACTAATGAAAAACTGTTTTTT. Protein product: CASSLGRGATNEKLFF.

For the CDR3, the DNA is TGTGCCAGCAGCGAGGGACAGGGGGCGGCTAATGAAAAACTGTTTTTT. Protein sequence: CASSEGQGAANEKLFF. The chain links TRBV5-4 to TRBJ1-4; 12 bases agree with TRBD1. V shed 4 bases and J 3 bases; nucleotides not matched to a gene: 4. CDR1 is SGHNT, CDR2 YYREEE, per germline (reference sequence). The CDR3 spans 16 residues.

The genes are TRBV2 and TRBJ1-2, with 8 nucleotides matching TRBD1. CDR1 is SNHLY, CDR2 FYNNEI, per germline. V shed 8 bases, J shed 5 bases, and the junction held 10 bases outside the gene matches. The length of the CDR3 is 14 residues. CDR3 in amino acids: CASGESGTGYGYTF. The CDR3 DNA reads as TGTGCCAGCGGAGAATCCGGGACAGGATATGGCTACACCTTC.

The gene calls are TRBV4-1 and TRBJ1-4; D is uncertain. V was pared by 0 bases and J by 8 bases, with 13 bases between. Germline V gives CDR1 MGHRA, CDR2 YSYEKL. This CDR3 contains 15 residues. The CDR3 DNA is TGCGCCAGCAGCCAAGAAGGACCGCGGAGGGAAAAACTGTTTTTT. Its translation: CASSQEGPRREKLFF.

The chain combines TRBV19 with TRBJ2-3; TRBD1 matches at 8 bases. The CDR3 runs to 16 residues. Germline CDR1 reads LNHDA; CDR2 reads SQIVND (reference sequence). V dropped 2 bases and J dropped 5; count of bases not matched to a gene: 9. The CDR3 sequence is CASSIMAGGQGDTQYF. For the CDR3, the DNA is TGTGCCAGTAGTATAATGGCAGGGGGCCAGGGAGATACGCAGTATTTT.

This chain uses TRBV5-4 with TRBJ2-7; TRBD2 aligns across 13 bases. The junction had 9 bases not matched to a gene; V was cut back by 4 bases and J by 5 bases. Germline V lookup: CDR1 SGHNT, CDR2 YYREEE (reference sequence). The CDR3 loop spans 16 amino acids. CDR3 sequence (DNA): TGTGCCAGCAGCGCCGGGACTAGCGGGAAAAGCGACGAGCAGTACTTC. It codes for CASSAGTSGKSDEQYF.

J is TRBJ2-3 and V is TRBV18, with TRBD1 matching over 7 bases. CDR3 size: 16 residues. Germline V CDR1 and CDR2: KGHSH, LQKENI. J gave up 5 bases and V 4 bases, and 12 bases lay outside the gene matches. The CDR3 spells CASSLMHRGGKDTQYF. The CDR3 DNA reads TGTGCCAGCTCACTGATGCACAGGGGTGGAAAAGATACGCAGTATTTT.